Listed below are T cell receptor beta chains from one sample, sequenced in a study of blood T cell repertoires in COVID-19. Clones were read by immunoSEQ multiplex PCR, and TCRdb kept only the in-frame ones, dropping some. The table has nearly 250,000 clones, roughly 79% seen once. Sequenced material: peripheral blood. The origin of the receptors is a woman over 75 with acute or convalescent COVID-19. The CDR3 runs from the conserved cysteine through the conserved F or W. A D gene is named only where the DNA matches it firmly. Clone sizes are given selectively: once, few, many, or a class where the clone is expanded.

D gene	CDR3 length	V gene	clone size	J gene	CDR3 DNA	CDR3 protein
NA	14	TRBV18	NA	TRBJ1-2	TGTGCCAGCTCACCATACGAGGATAACTATGGCTACACCTTC	CASSPYEDNYGYTF
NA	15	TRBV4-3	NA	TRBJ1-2	TGCGCCAGCAGCCAAGATCAAGGGAGGGGCTATGGCTACACCTTC	CASSQDQGRGYGYTF
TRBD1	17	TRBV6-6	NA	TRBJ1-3	TGTGCCAGCAGTCGGACAGGGGGCCCCTCCTCTGGAAACACCATATATTTT	CASSRTGGPSSGNTIYF
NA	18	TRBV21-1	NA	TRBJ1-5	TGTGCCAGCAGCAAAGAGGGGGGACAGGGTCGTGGCAATCAGCCCCAGCATTTT	CASSKEGGQGRGNQPQHF
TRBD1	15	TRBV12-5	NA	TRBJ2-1	TGTGCTAGTGGTCCCACGGGACAGGGCTACAATGAGCAGTTCTTC	CASGPTGQGYNEQFF
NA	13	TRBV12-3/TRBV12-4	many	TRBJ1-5	TGTGCCAGCAGTTTAAGCAGGTCTCAGCCCCAGCATTTT	CASSLSRSQPQHF
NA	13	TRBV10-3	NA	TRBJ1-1	TGTGCCGCCTCAATTACTGAGAACACTGAAGCTTTCTTT	CAASITENTEAFF
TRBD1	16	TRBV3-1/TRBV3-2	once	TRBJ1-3	TGTGCCAGCAGCCTGCGGACAGGGTTGACTGGAAACACCATATATTTT	CASSLRTGLTGNTIYF
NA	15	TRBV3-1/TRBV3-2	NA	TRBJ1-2	TGTGCCAGCAGCCAAAACTTGGGGGGATACTATGGCTACACCTTC	CASSQNLGGYYGYTF
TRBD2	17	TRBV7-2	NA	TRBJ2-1	TGTGCCAGCAGCCCCCGGACTAGCGGGGGGGCAGGAAATGAGCAGTTCTTC	CASSPRTSGGAGNEQFF
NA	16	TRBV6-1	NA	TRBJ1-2	TGTGCCAGCAGTGATCCCTGGGGGGGCGCCGGCTATGGCTACACCTTC	CASSDPWGGAGYGYTF
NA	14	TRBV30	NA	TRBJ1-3	TGTGCCTGGGGATACTTACGCTCTGGAAACACCATATATTTT	CAWGYLRSGNTIYF
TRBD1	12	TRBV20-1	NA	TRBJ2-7	TGCAGTGCTAGTCGACAGGGGAGGGAGCAGTACTTC	CSASRQGREQYF
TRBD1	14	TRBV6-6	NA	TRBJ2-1	TGTGCCAGCAGGGATACAGGGGAAATGAATGAGCAGTTCTTC	CASRDTGEMNEQFF
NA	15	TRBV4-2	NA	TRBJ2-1	TGTGCCAGCAGCCAAGTAGCGAACTCCTACAATGAGCAGTTCTTC	CASSQVANSYNEQFF
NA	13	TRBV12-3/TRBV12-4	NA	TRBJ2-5	TGTGCCAGCAGCCTGACAGACCAAGAGACCCAGTACTTC	CASSLTDQETQYF
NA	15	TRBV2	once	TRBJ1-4	TGTGCCAGCAGTGAAGCGACAGCCGGAGCTGAAAAACTGTTTTTT	CASSEATAGAEKLFF
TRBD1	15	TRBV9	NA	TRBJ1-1	TGTGCCAGCAGCACATCCGGGACAGGGATCACTGAAGCTTTCTTT	CASSTSGTGITEAFF
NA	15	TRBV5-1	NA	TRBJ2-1	TGCGCCAGCAGCTTGGTGCAGGGGCAGGGTAATGAGCAGTTCTTC	CASSLVQGQGNEQFF
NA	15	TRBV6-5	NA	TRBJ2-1	TGTGCCAGCAGTACCGGGACATGGAGCTACAATGAGCAGTTCTTC	CASSTGTWSYNEQFF
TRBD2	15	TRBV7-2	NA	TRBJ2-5	TGTGCCAGCAGCCCCCGGACTAGCGGGCAAGAGACCCAGTACTTC	CASSPRTSGQETQYF
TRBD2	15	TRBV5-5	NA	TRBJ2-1	TGTGCCAGCAGCCAGCGGGGGGGCCGGGGTAATGAGCAGTTCTTC	CASSQRGGRGNEQFF
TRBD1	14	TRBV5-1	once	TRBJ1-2	TGCGCCAGCAGCTTGGGGACAGGGGGCGAGGGCTACACCTTC	CASSLGTGGEGYTF
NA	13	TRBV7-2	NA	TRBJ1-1	TGTGCCAGCAGCTACGGACAGAACACTGAAGCTTTCTTT	CASSYGQNTEAFF
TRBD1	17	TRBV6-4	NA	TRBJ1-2	TGTGCCAGCAGTGACCGACCGGACAGGGGGCATCGGAATGGCTACACCTTC	CASSDRPDRGHRNGYTF
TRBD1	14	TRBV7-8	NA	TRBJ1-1	TGTGCCAGCAGCTTAGACAGGGGGCTGACTGAAGCTTTCTTT	CASSLDRGLTEAFF
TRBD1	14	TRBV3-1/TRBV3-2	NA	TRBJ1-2	TGTGCCAGCACCAACCGACAGGGGGGCTATGGCTACACCTTC	CASTNRQGGYGYTF
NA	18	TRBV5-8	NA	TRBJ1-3	TGTGCCAGCAGCTGGGGGCCAGATGCAGGGTATTCCGGAAACACCATATATTTT	CASSWGPDAGYSGNTIYF
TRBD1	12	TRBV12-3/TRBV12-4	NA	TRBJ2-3	TGTGCCAGCACCCTGCCCGGGACAGGGAAGTATTTT	CASTLPGTGKYF
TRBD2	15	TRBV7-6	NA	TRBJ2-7	TGTGCCAGCAGCTTAGTTAGCGGGAGCTCCTACGAGCAGTACTTC	CASSLVSGSSYEQYF
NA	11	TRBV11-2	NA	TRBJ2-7	TGTGCCAGCAGCTCATGGGCGGAGCAGTACTTC	CASSSWAEQYF
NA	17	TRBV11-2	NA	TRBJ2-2	TGTGCCAGCAGCTTAGATCTTCTAGCGAGTCACACCGGGGAGCTGTTTTTT	CASSLDLLASHTGELFF
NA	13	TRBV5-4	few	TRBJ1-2	TGTGCCAGCAGCGATCAGTCACCCTATGGCTACACCTTC	CASSDQSPYGYTF
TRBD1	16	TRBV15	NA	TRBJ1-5	TGTGCCACCAGCAGCGTTCTGGGACAGTACCATCAGCCCCAGCATTTT	CATSSVLGQYHQPQHF
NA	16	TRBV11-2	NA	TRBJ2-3	TGTGCCAGCAGCTTCCGCCGGATCCCGGAGGTAGATACGCAGTATTTT	CASSFRRIPEVDTQYF
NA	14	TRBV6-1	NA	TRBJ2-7	TGTGCCAGCAGTGAAATTGTACCGCGGAACGAGCAGTACTTC	CASSEIVPRNEQYF
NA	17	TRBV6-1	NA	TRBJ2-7	TGTGCCAGCAGTGAAATGACCCCGGACACCTTCTCTAACGAGCAGTACTTC	CASSEMTPDTFSNEQYF
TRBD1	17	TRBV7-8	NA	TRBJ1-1	TGTGCCAGCAGCCCGCGACAGGGGACAGCAAAGAACACTGAAGCTTTCTTT	CASSPRQGTAKNTEAFF
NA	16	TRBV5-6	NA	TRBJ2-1	TGTGCCAGCAGCTTGATTGTTGGTAGGGGCTACAATGAGCAGTTCTTC	CASSLIVGRGYNEQFF
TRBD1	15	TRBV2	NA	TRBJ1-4	TGTGCCAGCAGTGAAAGGGGGCAGGTTAATGAAAAACTGTTTTTT	CASSERGQVNEKLFF
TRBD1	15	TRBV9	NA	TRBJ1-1	TGTGCCAGCAGCGGACCGGGACAGGGAGGTACTGAAGCTTTCTTT	CASSGPGQGGTEAFF